The sequence of this TCR beta chain was determined in a study of CD8 T cells in Susac syndrome (dated by TCRdb to the late 2010s). For the wider study: Whether CD8+ T cell activation and differentiation in Susac syndrome was antigen driven was tested using repertoire sequencing. On the study overall, not on this receptor specifically: The number of individuals in the TCR sequencing and HLA analysis was acknowledged as relatively small.

High-throughput TCR beta sequencing profiled peripheral blood CD8+ and CD4+ T cells from healthy donors, Susac syndrome patients and multiple sclerosis patients. The multiple sclerosis controls were treatment-naive patients whose relapsing-remitting disease, either stable or active, fulfilled the revised McDonald criteria. Bulk CD8+ and CD4+ T cells were purified magnetically by negative isolation, whereas CD8+ TEMRA cells were enriched by FACS. Blood was drawn into EDTA tubes, processed within 24 hours, and PBMCs were isolated by density gradient centrifugation. PBMCs intended for TCR sequencing were cryopreserved in liquid nitrogen and thawed later in a water bath at 37 degrees C. The sorted or isolated CD4+, CD8+ and CD8+ TEMRA cells had a purity of 90% or higher. RNA was extracted with the RNeasy kit and roughly 0.45 to 1 ug was reverse transcribed using random hexamers. The immunoSEQ multiplex PCR assay, covering 54 Vbeta and 13 Jbeta segments, was used to amplify TCR beta CDR3 regions. PCR amplification bias was corrected by using a synthetic template baseline for primer optimization and computational correction. The authors' analysis ran thus. Reads were annotated to V, D and J genes per IMGT and analyzed with immunoSEQ Analyzer, keeping only productive sequences. To calculate clonality, Shannon entropy was normalized by log2 of the number of productive unique sequences and then subtracted from one. For each patient and control, public and private clones were evaluated among the 100 most prevalent clones. A clone was defined as Susac-specific if it was absent from the healthy and MS cohorts, from more than 850 published viral clones and from other ImmuneACCESS disease sequences. Through fastp at Q25 and MiXCR, TCRdb rebuilt clones from the public reads, retaining in-frame beta chains. Each CDR3 protein gets just one entry, which takes the most common genes and DNA from the rows behind it. TCRdb, rather than the study authors, made the V and J calls. The sample data list about 140,000 distinct CDR3 sequences, and about 95% of these were observed just once. The ten largest clones represent approximately 0.11% of the sample.

The CDR3 numbers 12 residues from cysteine through phenylalanine. CDR3 DNA only is kept here, 36 bases in frame from base 1. The germline V gene sets CDR1 to MNHNS and CDR2 to SASEGT. The junction shows trimming of 7 bases on V and 7 bases on J, plus 11 bases between the germline ends. To note about this clonotype: This clone's antigen is unknown. No per-base quality is available; no much larger clone lies one base away.

The clonotype was recovered from a human donor with multiple sclerosis. Sequenced input: CD4+ T cells from PBMCs. The rearranged chain carries TRBV6-1 and TRBJ2-1; the D region may be TRBD1 or TRBD2, each matching 5 bases equally. The DNA sequence follows: TGTGCCAGCATGGGGGAGAGGAATGAGCAGTTCTTC. The resulting protein is CASMGERNEQFF.